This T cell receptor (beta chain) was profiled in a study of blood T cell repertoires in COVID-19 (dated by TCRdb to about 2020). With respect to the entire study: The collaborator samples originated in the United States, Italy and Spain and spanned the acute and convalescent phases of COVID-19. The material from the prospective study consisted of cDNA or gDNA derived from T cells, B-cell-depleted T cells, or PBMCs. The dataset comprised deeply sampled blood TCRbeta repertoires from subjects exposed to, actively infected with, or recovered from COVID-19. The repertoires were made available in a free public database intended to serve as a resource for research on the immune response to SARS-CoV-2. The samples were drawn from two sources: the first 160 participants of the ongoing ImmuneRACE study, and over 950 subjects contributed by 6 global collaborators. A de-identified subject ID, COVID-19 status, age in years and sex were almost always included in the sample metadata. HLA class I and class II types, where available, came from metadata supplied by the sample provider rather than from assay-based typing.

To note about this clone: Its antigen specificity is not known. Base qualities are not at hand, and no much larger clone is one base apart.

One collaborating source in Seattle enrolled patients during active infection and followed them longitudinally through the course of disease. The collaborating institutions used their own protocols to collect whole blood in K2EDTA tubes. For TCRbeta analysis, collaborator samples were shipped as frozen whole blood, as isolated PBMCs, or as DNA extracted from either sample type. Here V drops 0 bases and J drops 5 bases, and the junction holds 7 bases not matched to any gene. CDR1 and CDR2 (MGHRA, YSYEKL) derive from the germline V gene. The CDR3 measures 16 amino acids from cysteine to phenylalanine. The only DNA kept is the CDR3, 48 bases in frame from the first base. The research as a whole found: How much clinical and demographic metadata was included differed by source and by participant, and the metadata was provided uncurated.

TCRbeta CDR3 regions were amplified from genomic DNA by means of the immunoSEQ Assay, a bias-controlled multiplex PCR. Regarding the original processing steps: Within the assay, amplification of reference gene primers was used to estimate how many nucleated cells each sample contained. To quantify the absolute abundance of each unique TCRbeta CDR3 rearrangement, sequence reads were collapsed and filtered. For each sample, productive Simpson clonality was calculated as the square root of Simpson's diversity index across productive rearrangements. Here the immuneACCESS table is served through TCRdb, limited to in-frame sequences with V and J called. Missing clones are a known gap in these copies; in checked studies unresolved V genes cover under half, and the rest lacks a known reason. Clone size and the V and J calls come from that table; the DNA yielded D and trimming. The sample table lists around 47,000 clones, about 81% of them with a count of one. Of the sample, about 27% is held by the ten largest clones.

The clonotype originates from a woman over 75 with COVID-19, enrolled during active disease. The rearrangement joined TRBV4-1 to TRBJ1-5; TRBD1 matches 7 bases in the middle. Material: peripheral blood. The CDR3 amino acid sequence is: CASSQDRTGNHQPQHF. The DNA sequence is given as TGCGCCAGCAGCCAAGACCGGACAGGAAATCATCAGCCCCAGCATTTT.